What follows describes a single T cell receptor (beta chain). This clone was detected once. Its recognized antigen is unknown. No quality values exist for individual bases; no much larger clone is one base distant. These data originate in a study of T cell changes during pregnancy in multiple sclerosis (dated by TCRdb to about 2019). In terms of the full investigation: The study looked at changes in the T cell repertoire across pregnancy in women with multiple sclerosis.

The method was the immunoSEQ multiplex PCR assay. TCRdb retrieved this table from immuneACCESS and kept in-frame rearrangements only. Not all clones are present; in checked studies, unresolved V genes account for under half, and no reason is known for the remainder. Recorded for this sample are 25,000 to 35,000 clones; more than 75% of them occurred a single time. In total, the top ten clones hold about 0.41% of the sample. Spanning cysteine to phenylalanine, the CDR3 consists of 15 amino acids. Of all the DNA, just the CDR3 is kept, 45 bases in frame from base 1. From the germline V gene, CDR1 is MRHNA and CDR2 is SNTAGT. Relative to germline, V is 7 bases shorter and J is 1 base shorter, with 14 bases between their ends.

This receptor chain uses TRBV6-4 and TRBJ2-1, with TRBD2 as a weak D call on 5 bases. The clonotype originates from a female donor in good health, enrolled as a control in a pregnancy study. The material was CD4+ T cells from peripheral blood mononuclear cells, obtained in the second trimester of pregnancy. Read as DNA, the sequence is TGTGCCAGCAAGGGATATCGGGGTTCCTACAATGAGCAGTTCTTC. It specifies CASKGYRGSYNEQFF.